Below, 10 T cell receptor beta chains from the same sample are listed, as sequenced in a study of T cells expressing NK-cell markers. One entry per CDR3 protein, without DNA, is what TCRdb gives after re-calling the 5' RACE reads. The sample holds about 380,000 distinct CDR3 sequences. Sample: blood T cells: a sorted CD56 or NKG2C T cell subset, CD4+ or CD8+ T cells, or bulk PBMC T cells (not recorded which). The source of these receptors is a man aged 18 to 69 in good health.

The V and J genes are TRBV3-1 and TRBJ2-1; as DNA is missing, the TRBD1 call by TCRdb cannot be tested. Germline V gives CDR1 LGHDT, CDR2 YNNKEL (reference sequence). The CDR3 contains 16 residues. The CDR3 reads CASTRLGGSTYNEQFF.

This chain's CDR3 is CASSLVPTRGNSNTGELFF. The V call is TRBV5-1, the J call TRBJ2-2; TCRdb designates TRBD1, a call that cannot be tested without DNA. The germline V gene has CDR1 SGHRS and CDR2 YFSETQ. CDR3 size: 19 residues.

The J gene is TRBJ1-2, the V gene TRBV27; TCRdb returns TRBD1, unconfirmable since there is no DNA. The CDR3 has 17 residues. Germline CDR1 MNHEY, CDR2 SMNVEV (reference sequence). The CDR3: CASRTGTGRRRNYGYTF.

This chain connects TRBV18 to TRBJ2-1; TCRdb picks TRBD2, but there is no DNA to check that call. The length of the CDR3 is 15 residues. The germline V gene encodes CDR1 KGHSH and CDR2 LQKENI. CDR3 region: CASSTSSGGADEQFF.

The genes are TRBV12-3 or TRBV12-4 and TRBJ2-3; the TCRdb call, TRBD2, lacks DNA for checking. This CDR3 contains 18 residues. The CDR3 sequence is CASSPWTGTSGGSRTQYF.

The chain combines TRBV6-2 or TRBV6-3 with TRBJ2-7; TCRdb outputs TRBD1, but without DNA this stays unchecked. The germline V gene has CDR1 MNHEY and CDR2 SVGEGT. This CDR3 region has 16 residues. The CDR3 protein is CASSAIGHPSSYEQYF.

The chain carries TRBV3-1 and TRBJ2-3; TCRdb selects TRBD1, and the lack of DNA leaves this call unchecked. The CDR3 is made up of 13 amino acids. Germline V gene sequence: CDR1 LGHDT, CDR2 YNNKEL (reference sequence). The CDR3 sequence: CASSQAATGMQYF.

This chain connects TRBV12-3 or TRBV12-4 to TRBJ2-3; TCRdb proposes TRBD1, but this gene call is untestable without DNA. The CDR3 is 15 residues long. The CDR3 sequence is CASRTNRGRVDTQYF.

The chain links TRBV20-1 to TRBJ2-7; the D gene TCRdb calls, TRBD1, cannot be checked with no DNA. CDR3 length: 14 residues. CDR1 is DFQATT and CDR2 is SNEGSKA in the germline V gene (reference sequence). CDR3 region: CSARVSTGRNEQYF.

V and J are TRBV28 and TRBJ1-1; with no DNA, the TCRdb D assignment of TRBD1 cannot be verified. The CDR3 loop spans 15 amino acids. Germline loops: CDR1 MDHEN, CDR2 SYDVKM. CDR3 sequence reads: CASSSLRQGGTEAFF. The full variable domain, its missing parts supplied by reference TRBV28 and TRBJ1-1, is DVKVTQSSRYLVKRTGEKVFLECVQDMDHENMFWYRQDPGLGLRLIYFSYDVKMKEKGDIPEGYSVSREKKERFSLILESASTNQTSMYLCASSSLRQGGTEAFFGQGTRLTVV.